What follows are 15 T cell receptor beta chains derived from one specimen sequenced in a study of blood T cell repertoires in COVID-19. Sequencing used immunoSEQ multiplex PCR; TCRdb keeps in-frame clones, though not all of them. The table shows around 81,000 clones, with around 80% occurring only once. The sequenced sample was peripheral blood. Source of these receptors: a human donor in a cohort sampled during active COVID-19.

This chain links TRBV12-3 or TRBV12-4 with TRBJ2-7, with a possible D match to TRBD1 (5 bases). CDR3 length: 13 amino acids. The ends were cut back, 3 bases at V and 6 bases at J, with 12 bases in the middle. Written as DNA, the CDR3 is TGTGCCAGCAGTTTTCAGGGAAACTCCGAGCAGTACTTC. It translates to CASSFQGNSEQYF.

CDR3 bases: TGTGCCAGCAGGGTGAGCGGGGCCGGAACCGGGGAGCTGTTTTTT. This codes for CASRVSGAGTGELFF. J is TRBJ2-2 and V is TRBV13, with TRBD2 matching 7 bases. V was pared by 6 bases and J by 5 bases, with 9 bases of the junction left unmatched. The CDR3 consists of 15 residues. Germline lookup yields CDR1 PRHDT and CDR2 FYEKMQ (reference sequence).

This clone counts as medium-sized. This rearrangement joins TRBV10-1 to TRBJ2-7; possibly TRBD2 for D (5 bases). The CDR3 is 15 amino acids. The V end lost 0 bases, the J end lost 0 bases, and 9 bases lay between the germline ends. In germline, CDR1 is WNHNN, CDR2 SYGVQD (reference sequence). The CDR3 DNA sequence: TGCGCCAGCAGTGAGTCAAGGAGGAGCTCCTACGAGCAGTACTTC. Protein sequence: CASSESRRSSYEQYF.

V usage is TRBV4-1 and J usage is TRBJ1-2; D remains unclear. This CDR3 has 15 residues. Per the germline V gene, CDR1 is MGHRA and CDR2 is YSYEKL. The germline V and J ends were trimmed by 1 base and 3 bases, with 12 bases remaining between them. CDR3 loop: CASSQVSPNYYGYTF. In DNA form, the CDR3 reads TGCGCCAGCAGCCAAGTCTCCCCGAACTACTATGGCTACACCTTC.

This clone was detected only once. This chain joins TRBV18 and TRBJ2-5; no definite D call. The CDR3 is 12 amino acids. V was shortened by 2 bases and J by 4 bases, with 5 bases between the two germline ends. Germline V gene lookup returns CDR1 KGHSH and CDR2 LQKENI. This CDR3 is CASSPSGETQYF. CDR3 DNA sequence: TGTGCCAGCTCACCATCCGGAGAGACCCAGTACTTC. Combining the CDR3 with reference TRBV18 and TRBJ2-5 gives the whole variable domain NAGVMQNPRHLVRRRGQEARLRCSPMKGHSHVYWYRQLPEEGLKFMVYLQKENIIDESGMPKERFSAEFPKEGPSILRIQQVVRGDSAAYFCASSPSGETQYFGPGTRLLVL.

This clone has a handful of counts. This sequence joins TRBV28 and TRBJ2-7, with TRBD2 as a possible D gene (6 bases). V was clipped by 3 bases and J by 4 bases, with 19 bases between them. CDR1 MDHEN and CDR2 SYDVKM come from the germline V gene. The CDR3 runs 16 residues. The DNA for the CDR3 is TGTGCCAGCAGTTTCGACTTAGTGGGACTGGGATACGAGCAGTACTTC. Encoded protein: CASSFDLVGLGYEQYF.

The chain uses TRBV3-1 (or the pseudogene TRBV3-2) and TRBJ2-5, with 11 bases matching TRBD2. The CDR3 is 16 residues long. Germline CDR1 is LGHDT and CDR2 is YNNKEL (reference sequence). The trim removed 3 bases at V and 2 bases at J, leaving 5 bases unmatched. The CDR3 DNA is TGTGCCAGCAGCCACGTGGGACTAGCGGTACAAGAGACCCAGTACTTC. Amino acid sequence: CASSHVGLAVQETQYF.

The V call is TRBV9, the J call TRBJ2-7, with TRBD1 identical over 8 bases. V was pared by 0 bases and J by 3 bases, with 14 bases of the junction left unmatched. Germline V gene data show CDR1 as SGDLS and CDR2 as YYNGEE. The CDR3 has 18 residues. CDR3 amino acids: CASSVGPPGQGRIYEQYF. The CDR3 coding sequence is TGTGCCAGCAGCGTAGGACCCCCTGGACAGGGTAGGATCTACGAGCAGTACTTC. The variable domain in full, completed from reference TRBV9 and TRBJ2-7, reads DSGVTQTPKHLITATGQRVTLRCSPRSGDLSVYWYQQSLDQGLQFLIQYYNGEERAKGNILERFSAQQFPDLHSELNLSSLELGDSALYFCASSVGPPGQGRIYEQYFGPGTRLTVT.

This clone was counted a few times. The chain combines TRBV7-9 with TRBJ2-3; 10 bases are shared with TRBD1. Germline CDR1 and CDR2: SEHNR and FQNEAQ (reference sequence). J lost 4 bases, V lost 4 bases, and 5 bases had no gene match. There are 15 residues in the CDR3. DNA of the CDR3: TGTGCCAGCAGCTCGGGACAGGGGAGCTCAGATACGCAGTATTTT. Its protein product is CASSSGQGSSDTQYF.

This chain uses TRBV6-2 or TRBV6-3 with TRBJ1-2, with TRBD1 identical over 7 bases. The junction had 19 bases not matched to a gene; V was cut back by 2 bases and J by 4 bases. CDR1 and CDR2 (germline): MNHEY, SVGEGT. The CDR3 runs to 19 residues. The CDR3, as DNA: TGTGCCAGCAGTTACCGCGGACCGGGACAGTACCCTTCCTCCTATGGCTACACCTTC. Its protein is CASSYRGPGQYPSSYGYTF.

This chain links TRBV6-6 with TRBJ1-5, with 7 bases identical to TRBD1. The CDR3 is 15 residues long. V was pared by 6 bases and J by 4 bases, with 9 bases of the junction left unmatched. The germline CDR1 and CDR2 sequences are MNHNY and SVGAGI (reference sequence). CDR3 DNA sequence: TGTGCCAGCAGGACCTTAGGGGGCTCTAATCAGCCCCAGCATTTT. Its protein product is CASRTLGGSNQPQHF.

J is TRBJ1-1 and V is TRBV5-6; TRBD1 might be the D (6 bases). Trimming removed 3 bases at V and 1 base at J, with 10 bases between. Germline CDR1 SGHDT, CDR2 YYEEEE. The CDR3 totals 14 residues. The CDR3 sequence is CASSWGPGNTEAFF. The CDR3 nucleotides are TGTGCCAGCAGCTGGGGGCCGGGGAACACTGAAGCTTTCTTT.

The chain links TRBV18 to TRBJ2-4, with D perhaps matching TRBD1 (5 bases). Germline CDR1 KGHSH, CDR2 LQKENI. CDR3 length: 13 amino acids. The V end was cut by 3 bases, the J end by 6 bases, with 9 bases between. CDR3 amino acids: CASSPGQGNIQYF. In DNA, the CDR3 is TGTGCCAGCTCACCCGGGCAGGGAAACATTCAGTACTTC.

With regard to this clone: Within the sample, other DNA sequences also encode this same CDR3. The chain is built from TRBV4-3 and TRBJ1-1, with D possibly being TRBD1 (5 bases). The CDR3 sequence is 14 residues long. The ends were cut back, 4 bases at V and 8 bases at J, with 17 bases in the middle. CDR1 and CDR2 from the germline V gene are LGHNA and YSLEER. CDR3: CASSLGGGAVEAFF. The CDR3 region has the DNA TGCGCCAGCAGCCTCGGGGGAGGAGCCGTGGAAGCTTTCTTT.

The chain combines TRBV10-1 with TRBJ2-5; 7 bases are shared with TRBD2. The CDR3 contains 15 residues. The germline V gene has CDR1 WNHNN and CDR2 SYGVQD (reference sequence). The trim removed 4 bases at V and 5 bases at J, leaving 10 bases unmatched. The CDR3 here is CASSGGGGLGETQYF. As DNA, the CDR3 is TGCGCCAGCAGTGGAGGCGGGGGACTTGGGGAGACCCAGTACTTC.